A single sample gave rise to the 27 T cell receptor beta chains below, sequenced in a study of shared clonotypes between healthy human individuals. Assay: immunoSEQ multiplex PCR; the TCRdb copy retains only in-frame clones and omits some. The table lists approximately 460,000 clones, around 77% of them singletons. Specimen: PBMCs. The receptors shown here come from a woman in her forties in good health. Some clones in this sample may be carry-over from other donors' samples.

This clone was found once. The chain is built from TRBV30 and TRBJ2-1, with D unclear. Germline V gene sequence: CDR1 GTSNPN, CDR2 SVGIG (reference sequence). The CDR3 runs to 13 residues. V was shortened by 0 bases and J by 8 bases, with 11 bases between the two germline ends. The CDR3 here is CAWSVPNADEQFF. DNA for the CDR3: TGTGCCTGGAGTGTACCCAATGCGGATGAGCAGTTCTTC. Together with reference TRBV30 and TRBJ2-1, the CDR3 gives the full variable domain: SQTIHQWPATLVQPVGSPLSLECTVEGTSNPNLYWYRQAAGRGLQLLFYSVGIGQISSEVPQNLSASRPQDRQFILSSKKLLLSDSGFYLCAWSVPNADEQFFGPGTRLTVL.

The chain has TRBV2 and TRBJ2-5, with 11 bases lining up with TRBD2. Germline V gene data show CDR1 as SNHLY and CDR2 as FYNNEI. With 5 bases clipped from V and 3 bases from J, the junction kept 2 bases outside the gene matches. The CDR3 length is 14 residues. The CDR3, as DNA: TGTGCCAGCAGTTATAGCGGGAGGGAAGAGACCCAGTACTTC. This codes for CASSYSGREETQYF.

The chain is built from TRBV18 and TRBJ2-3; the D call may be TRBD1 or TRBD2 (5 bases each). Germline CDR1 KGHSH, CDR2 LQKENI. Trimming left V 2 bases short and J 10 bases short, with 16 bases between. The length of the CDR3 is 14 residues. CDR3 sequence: CASSPGADPAAQYF. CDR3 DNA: TGTGCCAGCTCACCAGGGGCAGATCCAGCGGCGCAGTATTTT. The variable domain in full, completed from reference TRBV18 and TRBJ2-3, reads NAGVMQNPRHLVRRRGQEARLRCSPMKGHSHVYWYRQLPEEGLKFMVYLQKENIIDESGMPKERFSAEFPKEGPSILRIQQVVRGDSAAYFCASSPGADPAAQYFGPGTRLTVL.

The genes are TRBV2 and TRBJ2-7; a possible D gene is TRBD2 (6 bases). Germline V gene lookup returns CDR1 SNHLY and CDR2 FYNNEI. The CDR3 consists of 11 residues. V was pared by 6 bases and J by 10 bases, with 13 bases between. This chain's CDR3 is CASSRLDPQYF. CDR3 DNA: TGTGCCAGCAGCCGACTAGACCCCCAGTACTTC.

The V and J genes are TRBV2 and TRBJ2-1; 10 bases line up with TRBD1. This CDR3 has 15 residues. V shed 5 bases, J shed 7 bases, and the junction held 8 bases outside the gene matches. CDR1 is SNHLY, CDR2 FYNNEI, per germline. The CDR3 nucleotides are TGTGCCAGCAGTCAGCGGGGACAGGGGTGGAATGAGCAGTTCTTC. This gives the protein CASSQRGQGWNEQFF.

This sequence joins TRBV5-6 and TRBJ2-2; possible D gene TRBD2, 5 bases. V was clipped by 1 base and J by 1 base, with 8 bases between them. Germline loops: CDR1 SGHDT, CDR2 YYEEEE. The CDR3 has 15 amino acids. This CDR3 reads CASSLYGGNTGELFF. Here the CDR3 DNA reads TGTGCCAGCAGCTTGTATGGAGGGAACACCGGGGAGCTGTTTTTT.

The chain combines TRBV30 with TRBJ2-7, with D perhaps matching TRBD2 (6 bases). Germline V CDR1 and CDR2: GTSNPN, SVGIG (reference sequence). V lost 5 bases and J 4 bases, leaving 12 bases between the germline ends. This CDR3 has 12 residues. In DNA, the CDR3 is TGTGCCTGGTCCGGGAGCGTTTACGAGCAGTACTTC. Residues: CAWSGSVYEQYF.

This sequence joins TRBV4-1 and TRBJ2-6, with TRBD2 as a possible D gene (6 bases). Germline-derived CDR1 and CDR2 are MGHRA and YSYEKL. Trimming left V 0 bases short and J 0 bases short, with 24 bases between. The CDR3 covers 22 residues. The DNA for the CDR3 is TGCGCCAGCAGCCAAGATCCGGCGGCGGGGCTGACGGGGTACTCTGGGGCCAACGTCCTGACTTTC. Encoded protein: CASSQDPAAGLTGYSGANVLTF.

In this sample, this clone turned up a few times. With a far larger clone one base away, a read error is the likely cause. CDR3 in DNA: TGTGCCAGCAGCTTGGGACAACGACGGAGGCGGGAAGCTTTCTTT. Protein sequence: CASSLGQRRRREAFF. The chain carries TRBV5-6 and TRBJ1-1; D gene uncertain. This CDR3 is built from 15 residues. Germline V gives CDR1 SGHDT, CDR2 YYEEEE. Trimming cost V 0 bases and J 8 bases, with 17 bases left between them. The whole variable domain, remainder taken from reference TRBV5-6 and TRBJ1-1, is DAGVTQSPTHLIKTRGQQVTLRCSPKSGHDTVSWYQQALGQGPQFIFQYYEEEERQRGNFPDRFSGHQFPNYSSELNVNALLLGDSALYLCASSLGQRRRREAFFGQGTRLTVV.

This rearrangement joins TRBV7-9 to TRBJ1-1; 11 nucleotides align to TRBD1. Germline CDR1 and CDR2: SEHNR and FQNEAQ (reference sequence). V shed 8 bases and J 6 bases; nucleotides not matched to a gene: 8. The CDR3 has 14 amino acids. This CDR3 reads CASCPGQGVPEAFF. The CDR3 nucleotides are TGTGCCAGCTGCCCGGGACAGGGGGTACCTGAAGCTTTCTTT.

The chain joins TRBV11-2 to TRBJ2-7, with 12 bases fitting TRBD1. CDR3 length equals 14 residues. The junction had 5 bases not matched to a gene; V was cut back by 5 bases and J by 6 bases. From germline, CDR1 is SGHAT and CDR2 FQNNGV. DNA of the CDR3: TGTGCCAGCAGCCAGGGACAGGGGGCAGGCGAGCAGTACTTC. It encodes CASSQGQGAGEQYF.

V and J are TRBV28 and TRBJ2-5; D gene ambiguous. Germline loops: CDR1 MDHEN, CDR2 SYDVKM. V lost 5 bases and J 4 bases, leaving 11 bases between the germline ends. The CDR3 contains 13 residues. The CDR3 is CASSPHMGETQYF. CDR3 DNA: TGTGCCAGCAGTCCCCACATGGGAGAGACCCAGTACTTC.

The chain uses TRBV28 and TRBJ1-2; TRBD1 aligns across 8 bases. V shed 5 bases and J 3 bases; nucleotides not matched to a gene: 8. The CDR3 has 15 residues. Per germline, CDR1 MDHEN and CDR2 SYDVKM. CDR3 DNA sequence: TGTGCCAGCAGTCCCCCGGGACAGGAGCACTATGGCTACACCTTC. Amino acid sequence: CASSPPGQEHYGYTF.

CDR3 amino acids: CASSAPPGGRNQPQHF. The CDR3 nucleotides read TGTGCCAGCAGCGCACCCCCAGGGGGACGCAATCAGCCCCAGCATTTT. The chain is built from TRBV7-2 and TRBJ1-5, with 7 bases that match TRBD1. The CDR3 is 16 amino acids. Germline values: CDR1 SGHTA, CDR2 FQGNSA. V dropped 5 bases and J dropped 2; count of bases not matched to a gene: 9.

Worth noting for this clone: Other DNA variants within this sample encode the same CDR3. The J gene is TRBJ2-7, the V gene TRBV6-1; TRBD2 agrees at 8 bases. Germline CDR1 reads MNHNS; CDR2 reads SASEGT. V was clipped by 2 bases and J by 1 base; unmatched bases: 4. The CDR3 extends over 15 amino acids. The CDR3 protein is CASSESTSGSYEQYF. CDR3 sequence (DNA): TGTGCCAGCAGTGAATCAACTAGCGGTTCCTACGAGCAGTACTTC.

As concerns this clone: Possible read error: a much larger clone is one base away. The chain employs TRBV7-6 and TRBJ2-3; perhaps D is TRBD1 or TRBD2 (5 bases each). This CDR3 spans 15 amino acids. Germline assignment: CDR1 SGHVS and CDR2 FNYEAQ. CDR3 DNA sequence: TGTGCCAGCAGCCGGGACGATAGGAGCACAGATACGCGGTATTTT. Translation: CASSRDDRSTDTRYF.

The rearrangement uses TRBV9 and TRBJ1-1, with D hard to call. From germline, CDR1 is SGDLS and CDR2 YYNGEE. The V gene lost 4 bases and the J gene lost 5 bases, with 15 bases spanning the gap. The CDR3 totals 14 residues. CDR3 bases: TGTGCCAGCAGCCCCACCCCCCATGAGACTGAAGCTTTCTTT. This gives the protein CASSPTPHETEAFF.

The CDR3 sequence is CAWSGDSYEQYF. CDR3 sequence (DNA): TGTGCCTGGAGTGGCGACAGCTACGAGCAGTACTTC. The chain is built from TRBV30 and TRBJ2-7, with D perhaps TRBD1 (5 bases). Per the germline V gene, CDR1 is GTSNPN and CDR2 is SVGIG (reference sequence). Trimming removed 1 base at V and 3 bases at J, with 7 bases between. The CDR3 loop spans 12 amino acids. Variable domain in full (rest from reference TRBV30 and TRBJ2-7): SQTIHQWPATLVQPVGSPLSLECTVEGTSNPNLYWYRQAAGRGLQLLFYSVGIGQISSEVPQNLSASRPQDRQFILSSKKLLLSDSGFYLCAWSGDSYEQYFGPGTRLTVT.

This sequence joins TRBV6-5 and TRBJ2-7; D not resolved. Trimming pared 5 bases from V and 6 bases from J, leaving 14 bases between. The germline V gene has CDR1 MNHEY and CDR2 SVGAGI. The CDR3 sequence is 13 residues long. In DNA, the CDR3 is TGTGCCAGCAGTACCCTAGGACCGGGCGAGCAGTACTTC. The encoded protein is CASSTLGPGEQYF.

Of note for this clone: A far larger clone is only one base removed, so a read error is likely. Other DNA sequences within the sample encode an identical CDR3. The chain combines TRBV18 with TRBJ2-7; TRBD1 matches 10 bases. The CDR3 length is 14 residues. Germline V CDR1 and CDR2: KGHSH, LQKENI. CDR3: CASSPMTGGDEQYF. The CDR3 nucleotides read TGCGCCAGCTCACCTATGACAGGGGGCGACGAGCAGTACTTC.

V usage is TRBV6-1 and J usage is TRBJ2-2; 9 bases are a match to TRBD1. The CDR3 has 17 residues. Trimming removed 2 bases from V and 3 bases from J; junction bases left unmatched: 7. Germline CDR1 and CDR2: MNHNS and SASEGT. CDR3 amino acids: CASSEQWDRVDTGELFF. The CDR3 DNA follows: TGTGCCAGCAGTGAACAGTGGGACAGGGTGGACACCGGGGAGCTGTTTTTT.

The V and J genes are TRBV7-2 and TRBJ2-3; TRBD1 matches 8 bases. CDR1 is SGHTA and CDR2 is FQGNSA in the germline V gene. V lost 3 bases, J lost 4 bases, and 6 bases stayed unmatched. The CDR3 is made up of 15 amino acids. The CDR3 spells CASSFIPGGADTQYF. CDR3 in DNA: TGTGCCAGCAGCTTTATACCAGGGGGCGCAGATACGCAGTATTTT.

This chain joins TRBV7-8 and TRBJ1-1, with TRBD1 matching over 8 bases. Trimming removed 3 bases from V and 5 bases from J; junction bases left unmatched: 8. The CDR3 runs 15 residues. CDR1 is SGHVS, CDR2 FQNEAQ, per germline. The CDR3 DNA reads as TGTGCCAGCAGCTTGACGTTTACAGGGGGTACTGAAGCTTTCTTT. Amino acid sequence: CASSLTFTGGTEAFF.

CDR3: CASRPTYSGNTIYF. The CDR3 coding sequence is TGTGCCAGCAGACCCACTTACTCTGGAAACACCATATATTTT. This sequence joins TRBV28 and TRBJ1-3; D remains unclear. Trimming removed 6 bases at V and 0 bases at J, with 9 bases between. The length of the CDR3 is 14 residues. The germline V gene encodes CDR1 MDHEN and CDR2 SYDVKM.

In DNA form, the CDR3 reads TGTGCCACCAGCAGAGAGGCTAGCGGGAGATACGAGCAGTACTTC. Its translation is CATSREASGRYEQYF. The gene calls are TRBV15 and TRBJ2-7; 10 nucleotides agree with TRBD2. Germline lookup yields CDR1 LNHNV and CDR2 YYDKDF (reference sequence). V lost 0 bases, J lost 4 bases, and 3 bases stayed unmatched. The CDR3 runs 15 residues.

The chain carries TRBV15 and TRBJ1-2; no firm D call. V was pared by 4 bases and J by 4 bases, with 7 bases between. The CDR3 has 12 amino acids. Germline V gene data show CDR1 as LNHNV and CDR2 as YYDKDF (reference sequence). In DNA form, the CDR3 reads TGTGCCACCAGCAAAGGGCGCTATGGCTACACCTTC. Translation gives CATSKGRYGYTF.

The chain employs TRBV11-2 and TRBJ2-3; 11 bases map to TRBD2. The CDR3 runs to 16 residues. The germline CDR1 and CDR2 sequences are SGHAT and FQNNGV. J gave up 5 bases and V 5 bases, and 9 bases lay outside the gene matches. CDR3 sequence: CASSILAGGLIDTQYF. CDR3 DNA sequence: TGTGCCAGCAGCATCTTAGCGGGAGGGCTCATAGATACGCAGTATTTT.